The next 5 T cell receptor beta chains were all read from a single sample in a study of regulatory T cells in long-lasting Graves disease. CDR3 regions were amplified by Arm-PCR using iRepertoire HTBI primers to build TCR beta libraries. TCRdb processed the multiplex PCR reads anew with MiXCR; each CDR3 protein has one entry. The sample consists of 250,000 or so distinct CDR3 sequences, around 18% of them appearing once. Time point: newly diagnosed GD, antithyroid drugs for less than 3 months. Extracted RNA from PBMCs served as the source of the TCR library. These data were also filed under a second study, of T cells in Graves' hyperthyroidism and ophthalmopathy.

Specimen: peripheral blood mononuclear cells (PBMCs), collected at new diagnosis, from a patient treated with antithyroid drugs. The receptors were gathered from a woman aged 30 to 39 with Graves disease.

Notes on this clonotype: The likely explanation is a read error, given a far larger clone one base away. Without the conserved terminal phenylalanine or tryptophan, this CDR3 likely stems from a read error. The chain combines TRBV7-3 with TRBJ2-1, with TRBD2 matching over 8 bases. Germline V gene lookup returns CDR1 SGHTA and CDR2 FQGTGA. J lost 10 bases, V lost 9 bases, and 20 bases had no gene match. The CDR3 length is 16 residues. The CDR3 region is CASGPSPGGPSWEQFV. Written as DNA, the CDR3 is TGTGCCAGTGGGCCGTCCCCGGGGGGGCCCTCCTGGGAGCAGTTCGTC.

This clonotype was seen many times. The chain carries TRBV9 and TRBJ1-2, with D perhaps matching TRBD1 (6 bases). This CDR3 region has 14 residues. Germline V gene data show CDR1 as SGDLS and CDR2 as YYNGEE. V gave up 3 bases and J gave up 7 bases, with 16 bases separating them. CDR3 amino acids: CASSETAGAAGYTF. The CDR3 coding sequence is TGTGCCAGCAGCGAGACTGCAGGGGCGGCTGGCTACACCTTC. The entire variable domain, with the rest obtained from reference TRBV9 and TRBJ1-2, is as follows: DSGVTQTPKHLITATGQRVTLRCSPRSGDLSVYWYQQSLDQGLQFLIQYYNGEERAKGNILERFSAQQFPDLHSELNLSSLELGDSALYFCASSETAGAAGYTFGSGTRLTVV.

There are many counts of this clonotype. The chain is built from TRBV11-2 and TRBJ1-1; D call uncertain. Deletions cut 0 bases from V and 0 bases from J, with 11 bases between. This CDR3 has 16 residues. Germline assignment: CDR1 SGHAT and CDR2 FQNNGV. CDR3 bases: TGTGCCAGCAGCTTAGAGTCCCTCTTCCTGAACACTGAAGCTTTCTTT. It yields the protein CASSLESLFLNTEAFF.

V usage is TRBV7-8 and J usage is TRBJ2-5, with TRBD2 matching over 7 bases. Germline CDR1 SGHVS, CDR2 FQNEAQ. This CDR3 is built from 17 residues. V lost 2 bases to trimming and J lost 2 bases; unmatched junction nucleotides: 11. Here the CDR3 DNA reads TGTGCCAGCAGCTTATTCGGGGAAGCGGGGCCTCAAGAGACCCAGTACTTC. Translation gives CASSLFGEAGPQETQYF.

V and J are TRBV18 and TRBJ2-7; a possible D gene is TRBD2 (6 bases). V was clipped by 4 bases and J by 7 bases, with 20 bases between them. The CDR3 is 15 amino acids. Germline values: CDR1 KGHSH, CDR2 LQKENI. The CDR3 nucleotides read TGTGCCAGCTCACGGGAGGCCGGGGCCACTGGTGAGCAGTACTTC. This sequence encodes CASSREAGATGEQYF. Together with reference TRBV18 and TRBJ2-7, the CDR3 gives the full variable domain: NAGVMQNPRHLVRRRGQEARLRCSPMKGHSHVYWYRQLPEEGLKFMVYLQKENIIDESGMPKERFSAEFPKEGPSILRIQQVVRGDSAAYFCASSREAGATGEQYFGPGTRLTVT.